Each of the 17 T cell receptor beta chains below was sequenced from the same sample in a study of cytomegalovirus exposure and HLA in healthy donors. The PCR contained 60 Vbeta and 13 Jbeta primers. TCRdb keeps only in-frame clones here, not all; method: immunoSEQ multiplex PCR. The sample contains around 110,000 clones, around 79% of which appear only once. Material: PBMCs. Every receptor here comes from a man aged 55 to 70 in good health and CMV-seronegative.

The rearrangement joins TRBV5-6 to TRBJ2-5, with a tentative D call TRBD2 (5 bases). The V gene's germline CDR1 is SGHDT and CDR2 YYEEEE. CDR3 length: 14 residues. V lost 1 base, J lost 5 bases, and 12 bases lay in between. The CDR3 DNA follows: TGTGCCAGCAGCTTGAAGGCAGGCGGGGAGACCCAGTACTTC. Translation: CASSLKAGGETQYF.

The chain has TRBV6-5 and TRBJ1-2; TRBD1 agrees at 9 bases. Per germline, CDR1 MNHEY and CDR2 SVGAGI. There are 16 residues in the CDR3. J was trimmed by 3 bases and V by 2 bases; bases with no gene match: 7. CDR3 sequence reads: CASSYDRGSRDYGYTF. The CDR3 nucleotides read TGTGCCAGCAGTTACGACAGGGGGAGTCGGGACTATGGCTACACCTTC.

This clone has more than one count but fewer than ten. This chain joins TRBV5-4 and TRBJ2-2; D gene ambiguous. The germline V gene encodes CDR1 SGHNT and CDR2 YYREEE (reference sequence). The length of the CDR3 is 14 residues. V lost 0 bases and J 7 bases, leaving 10 bases between the germline ends. As DNA, the CDR3 is TGTGCCAGCAGCTTGGCAGGTGTGGGCGGGGAGCTGTTTTTT. This encodes CASSLAGVGGELFF.

This rearrangement joins TRBV7-6 to TRBJ1-4; D perhaps matches TRBD1 (6 bases). CDR1 and CDR2 from the germline V gene are SGHVS and FNYEAQ. Between the trimmed V and J ends, which lost 6 bases and 11 bases, there was a span of 16 bases. The CDR3 has 13 residues. CDR3 protein: CASRPLGQGKLFF. In DNA form, the CDR3 reads TGTGCCAGCAGACCTTTGGGTCAGGGGAAACTGTTTTTT.

The chain has TRBV7-3 and TRBJ1-1; D possibly corresponds to TRBD1 (6 bases). CDR1 and CDR2 from the germline V gene are SGHTA and FQGTGA. The CDR3 length is 13 residues. Trimming stripped 6 bases from V and 3 bases from J, with 11 bases between. CDR3 bases: TGTGCCAGCAGTTACAACAGGGACACTGAAGCTTTCTTT. It is translated as CASSYNRDTEAFF.

CDR3 sequence reads: CAISAAGSNQPQHF. The CDR3, as DNA: TGTGCCATCAGTGCCGCAGGTAGCAATCAGCCCCAGCATTTT. V is TRBV10-3 and J is TRBJ1-5; no firm D call. Trimming removed 4 bases at V and 0 bases at J, with 7 bases between. The CDR3 loop spans 14 amino acids. Germline values: CDR1 ENHRY, CDR2 SYGVKD.

The genes are TRBV4-2 and TRBJ1-5, with D unclear. Per the germline V gene, CDR1 is LGHNA and CDR2 is YNFKEQ. CDR3 size: 15 residues. V lost 1 base to trimming and J lost 2 bases, with 9 bases between them. For the CDR3, the DNA is TGTGCCAGCAGCCAAGGGGCCTCGGGCAATCAGCCCCAGCATTTT. Translated: CASSQGASGNQPQHF.

This clone occurred a few times. The chain couples TRBV7-2 to TRBJ2-2; TRBD2 might be the D (6 bases). V dropped 6 bases and J dropped 2 bases, with 16 bases sitting between them. This CDR3 region has 16 residues. CDR1 and CDR2 (germline): SGHTA, FQGNSA. CDR3 bases: TGTGCCAGCAGTCGTACCGGGACTTCAAACACCGGGGAGCTGTTTTTT. This encodes CASSRTGTSNTGELFF.

The V gene is TRBV7-2, the J gene TRBJ2-7; 10 positions agree with TRBD1. This CDR3 contains 16 residues. V dropped 0 bases and J dropped 5; count of bases not matched to a gene: 7. Germline V gene lookup returns CDR1 SGHTA and CDR2 FQGNSA. In DNA, the CDR3 is TGTGCCAGCAGCTTAGCGCGGACAGGGGGGGGTCACGAGCAGTACGTC. This translates into CASSLARTGGGHEQYV.

This sequence joins TRBV11-2 and TRBJ1-2; TRBD1 matches 11 bases. From germline, CDR1 is SGHAT and CDR2 FQNNGV. This CDR3 has 15 amino acids. The J segment lost 5 bases and the V segment lost 0 bases, leaving 2 bases of the junction unmatched. CDR3: CASSLDRDRGYGYTF. The DNA for the CDR3 is TGTGCCAGCAGCTTAGATCGGGACAGGGGGTATGGCTACACCTTC.

V is TRBV11-2 and J is TRBJ2-3, with TRBD2 as a possible D gene (6 bases). Germline values: CDR1 SGHAT, CDR2 FQNNGV. Trimming removed 8 bases at V and 0 bases at J, with 15 bases between. The CDR3 loop spans 15 amino acids. The CDR3 region is CASSQRRGSTDTQYF. CDR3 DNA sequence: TGTGCCAGCTCTCAAAGGCGGGGAAGCACAGATACGCAGTATTTT. Combining the CDR3 with reference TRBV11-2 and TRBJ2-3 gives the whole variable domain EAGVAQSPRYKIIEKRQSVAFWCNPISGHATLYWYQQILGQGPKLLIQFQNNGVVDDSQLPKDRFSAERLKGVDSTLKIQPAKLEDSAVYLCASSQRRGSTDTQYFGPGTRLTVL.

The rearrangement uses TRBV6-5 and TRBJ2-1; maybe TRBD2 (7 bases). This CDR3 is 14 amino acids long. Trimming shortened V by 10 bases and J by 7 bases, and 20 bases separated the two germline ends. Germline-derived CDR1 and CDR2 are MNHEY and SVGAGI. The CDR3 loop reads CATRRWGGLNEQFF. CDR3 sequence (DNA): TGTGCCACACGAAGGTGGGGGGGCCTGAATGAGCAGTTCTTC.

J is TRBJ1-5 and V is TRBV6-6; D uncertain. V dropped 5 bases and J dropped 6 bases, with 8 bases sitting between them. The length of the CDR3 is 12 residues. Looked up from germline, CDR1 is MNHNY and CDR2 is SVGAGI (reference sequence). As DNA, the CDR3 is TGTGCCAGCAGTAAAGACTTTCAGCCCCAGCATTTT. Amino acids: CASSKDFQPQHF.

V is TRBV4-2 and J is TRBJ2-7, with D possibly TRBD1 on 5 matching bases. CDR1 and CDR2 from the germline V gene are LGHNA and YNFKEQ. This CDR3 has 16 residues. Deletions cut 4 bases from V and 2 bases from J, with 18 bases between. For the CDR3, the DNA is TGTGCCAGCAGCCTGTTTCAAGGGGTTGAGCCCTACGAGCAGTACTTC. This gives the protein CASSLFQGVEPYEQYF.

This clone was recorded once. This chain joins TRBV7-2 and TRBJ1-3; D ambiguous. Germline V gives CDR1 SGHTA, CDR2 FQGNSA. The CDR3 spans 16 residues. The germline V and J ends were trimmed by 1 base and 1 base, with 11 bases remaining between them. The CDR3 nucleotides are TGTGCCAGCAGCTTAGGGCAGCGGGTGTCTGGAAACACCATATATTTT. It codes for CASSLGQRVSGNTIYF.

V and J are TRBV5-5 and TRBJ1-4; TRBD1 matches at 11 bases. In germline, CDR1 is SGHKS, CDR2 YYEKEE (reference sequence). This CDR3 is 14 amino acids long. Germline trimming cut 7 bases from V and 7 bases from J; bases unmatched to any gene: 6. CDR3 in amino acids: CASRGGTGGEKLFF. The CDR3 coding sequence is TGTGCCAGCCGTGGGGGGACAGGGGGTGAAAAACTGTTTTTT. Using reference TRBV5-5 and TRBJ1-4 for the parts outside the CDR3, the full variable domain is DAGVTQSPTHLIKTRGQQVTLRCSPISGHKSVSWYQQVLGQGPQFIFQYYEKEERGRGNFPDRFSARQFPNYSSELNVNALLLGDSALYLCASRGGTGGEKLFFGSGTQLSVL.

V is TRBV6-1 and J is TRBJ1-2; 7 nucleotides agree with TRBD1. The CDR3 contains 13 residues. CDR1 is MNHNS, CDR2 SASEGT, per germline. J was trimmed by 9 bases and V by 5 bases; bases with no gene match: 9. Here the CDR3 reads CASSTGERASYTF. The DNA of the CDR3 is TGTGCCAGCAGTACAGGGGAGCGGGCCAGCTACACCTTC.